This TCR beta chain was captured in a study of patients and donors after allogeneic stem cell transplantation. In its sample, this clonotype was seen a few times. Each CDR3 protein gets one entry after TCRdb re-called the RT-PCR reads with MiXCR. The sample holds tens of thousands of distinct CDR3 sequences, 40% to 60% seen once. The CDR3 loop spans 15 amino acids. CDR1 is SGHRS and CDR2 is YFSETQ in the germline V gene. Germline trimming cut 4 bases from V and 2 bases from J; bases unmatched to any gene: 5. The sequenced sample consisted of blood, either unsorted or a sorted T cell fraction (not recorded which). This sequence originates from a human donor who was either an allogeneic HSCT recipient or a stem cell or donor lymphocyte infusion donor (not recorded which). It is not recorded whose cells these are; they may come from a transplant donor. The chain uses TRBV5-1 and TRBJ1-5; 8 nucleotides line up with TRBD1. This chain's CDR3 is CASSEDRGGNQPQHF. The CDR3 nucleotides are TGCGCCAGCAGCGAAGACAGGGGAGGCAATCAGCCCCAGCATTTT.